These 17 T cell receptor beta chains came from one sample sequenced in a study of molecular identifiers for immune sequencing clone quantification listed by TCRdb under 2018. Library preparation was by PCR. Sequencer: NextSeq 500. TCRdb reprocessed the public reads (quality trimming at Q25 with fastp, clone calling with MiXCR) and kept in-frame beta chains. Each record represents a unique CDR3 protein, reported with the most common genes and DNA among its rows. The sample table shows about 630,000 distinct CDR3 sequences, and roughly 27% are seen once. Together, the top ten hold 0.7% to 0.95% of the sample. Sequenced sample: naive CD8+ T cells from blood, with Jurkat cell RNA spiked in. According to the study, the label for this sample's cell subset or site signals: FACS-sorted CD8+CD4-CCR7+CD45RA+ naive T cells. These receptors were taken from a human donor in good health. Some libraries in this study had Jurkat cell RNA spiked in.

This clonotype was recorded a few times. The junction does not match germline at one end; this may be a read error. The CDR3 DNA follows: TGTGCCAGCAGCTTATCCCAGATCTACAATGAGCAGTTCTTC. The encoded protein is CASSLSQIYNEQFF. The V and J genes are TRBV28 and TRBJ2-1; D is unresolved. The CDR3 is made up of 14 amino acids. Germline CDR1 MDHEN, CDR2 SYDVKM.

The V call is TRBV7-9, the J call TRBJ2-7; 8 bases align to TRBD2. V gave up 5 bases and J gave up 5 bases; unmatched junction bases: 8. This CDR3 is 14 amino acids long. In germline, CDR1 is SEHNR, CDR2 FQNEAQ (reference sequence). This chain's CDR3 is CASSRAGVVHEQYF. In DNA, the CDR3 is TGTGCCAGCAGCCGAGCGGGGGTGGTCCACGAGCAGTACTTC.

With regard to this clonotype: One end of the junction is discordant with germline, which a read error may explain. Here the CDR3 reads CASSLGLAKYIQYF. The CDR3 DNA follows: TGTGCCAGCAGCTTAGGCCTAGCCAAATACATTCAGTACTTC. This sequence joins TRBV13 and TRBJ2-4; TRBD2 might be the D (5 bases). The CDR3 is 14 amino acids. Germline V gene lookup returns CDR1 PRHDT and CDR2 FYEKMQ (reference sequence).

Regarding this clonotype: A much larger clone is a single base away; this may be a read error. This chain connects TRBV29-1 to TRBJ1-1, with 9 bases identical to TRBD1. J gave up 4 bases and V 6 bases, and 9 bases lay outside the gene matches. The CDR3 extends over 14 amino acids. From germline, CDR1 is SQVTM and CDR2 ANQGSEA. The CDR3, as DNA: TGCAGCGTGGACAGGGGAGGGGTGGGCACTGAAGCTTTCTTT. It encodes CSVDRGGVGTEAFF. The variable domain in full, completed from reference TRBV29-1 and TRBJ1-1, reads SAVISQKPSRDICQRGTSLTIQCQVDSQVTMMFWYRQQPGQSLTLIATANQGSEATYESGFVIDKFPISRPNLTFSTLTVSNMSPEDSSIYLCSVDRGGVGTEAFFGQGTRLTVV.

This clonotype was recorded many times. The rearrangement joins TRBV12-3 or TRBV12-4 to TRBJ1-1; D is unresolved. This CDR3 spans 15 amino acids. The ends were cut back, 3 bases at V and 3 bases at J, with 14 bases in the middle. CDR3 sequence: CASSFLGTRYTEAFF. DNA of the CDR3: TGTGCCAGCAGTTTTCTGGGAACACGCTACACTGAAGCTTTCTTT.

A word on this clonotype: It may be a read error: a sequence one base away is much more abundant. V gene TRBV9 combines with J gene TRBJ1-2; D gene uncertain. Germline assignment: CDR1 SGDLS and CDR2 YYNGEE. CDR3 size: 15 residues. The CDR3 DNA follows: TGTGCCAGCTGCGTAGCCTCAGGAGGCTACTATGGCTACACCTTC. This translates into CASCVASGGYYGYTF.

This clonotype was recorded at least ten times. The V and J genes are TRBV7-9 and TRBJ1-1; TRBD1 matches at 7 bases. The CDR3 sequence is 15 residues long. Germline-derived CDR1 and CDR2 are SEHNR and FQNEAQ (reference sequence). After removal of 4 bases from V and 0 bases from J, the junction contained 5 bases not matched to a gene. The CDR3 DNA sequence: TGTGCCAGCAGCTCCCGGACAGGAATGAACACTGAAGCTTTCTTT. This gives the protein CASSSRTGMNTEAFF.

CDR3 region: CASSYSEVEAFF. CDR3 coding DNA: TGTGCCAGCAGTTACTCGGAAGTTGAAGCTTTCTTT. The V call is TRBV6-6, the J call TRBJ1-1; D is unclear. CDR3 length: 12 amino acids. V was trimmed by 0 bases and J by 7 bases, leaving 6 bases between them. Germline V CDR1 and CDR2: MNHNY, SVGAGI (reference sequence).

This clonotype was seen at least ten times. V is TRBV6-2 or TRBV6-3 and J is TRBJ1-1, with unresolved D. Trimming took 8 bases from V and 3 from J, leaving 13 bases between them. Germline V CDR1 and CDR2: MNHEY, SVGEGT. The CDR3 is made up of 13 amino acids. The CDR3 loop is CASLEAWDTEAFF. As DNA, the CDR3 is TGTGCCAGCTTAGAGGCGTGGGACACTGAAGCTTTCTTT.

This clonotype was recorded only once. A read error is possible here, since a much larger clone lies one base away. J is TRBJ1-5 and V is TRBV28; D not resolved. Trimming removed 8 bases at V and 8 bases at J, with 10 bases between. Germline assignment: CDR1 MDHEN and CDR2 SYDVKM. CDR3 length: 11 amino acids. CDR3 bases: TGTGCCAGCGGAGGTTGGGAGCCCCAGCATTTT. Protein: CASGGWEPQHF.

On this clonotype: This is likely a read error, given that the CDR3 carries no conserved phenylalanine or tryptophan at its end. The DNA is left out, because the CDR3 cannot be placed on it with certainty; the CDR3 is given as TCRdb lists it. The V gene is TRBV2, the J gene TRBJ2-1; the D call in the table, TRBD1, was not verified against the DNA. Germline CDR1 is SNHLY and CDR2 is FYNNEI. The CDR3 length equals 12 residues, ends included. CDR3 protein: CASGPPPNGQWC.

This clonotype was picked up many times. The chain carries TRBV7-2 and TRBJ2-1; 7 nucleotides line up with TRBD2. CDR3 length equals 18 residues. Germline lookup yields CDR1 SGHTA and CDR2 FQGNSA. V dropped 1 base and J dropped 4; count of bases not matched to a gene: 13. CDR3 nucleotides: TGTGCCAGCAGCTTAGTTCCGGGGCGGGAGCCCCAGTACAATGAGCAGTTCTTC. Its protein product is CASSLVPGREPQYNEQFF. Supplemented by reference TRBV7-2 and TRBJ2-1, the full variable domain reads GAGVSQSPSNKVTEKGKDVELRCDPISGHTALYWYRQSLGQGLEFLIYFQGNSAPDKSGLPSDRFSAERTGGSVSTLTIQRTQQEDSAVYLCASSLVPGREPQYNEQFFGPGTRLTVL.

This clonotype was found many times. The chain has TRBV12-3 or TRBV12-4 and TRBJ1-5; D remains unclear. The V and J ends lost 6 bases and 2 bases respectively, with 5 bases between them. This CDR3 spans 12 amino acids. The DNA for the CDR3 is TGTGCCAGCAGGAGTGGCAATCAGCCCCAGCATTTT. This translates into CASRSGNQPQHF.

CDR3 bases: TGTGCCAGCAGCGTTTCCGGGTTTACAGGGGTGAACACTGAAGCTTTCTTT. Its protein is CASSVSGFTGVNTEAFF. The chain couples TRBV9 to TRBJ1-1; 7 bases line up with TRBD1. This CDR3 has 17 residues. The germline V gene encodes CDR1 SGDLS and CDR2 YYNGEE. The V segment lost 2 bases and the J segment 0 bases; nucleotides outside the gene matches: 10.

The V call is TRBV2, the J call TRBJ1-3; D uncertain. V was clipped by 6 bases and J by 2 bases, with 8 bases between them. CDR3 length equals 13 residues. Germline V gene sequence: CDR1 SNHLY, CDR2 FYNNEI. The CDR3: CASSDWPGNTIYF. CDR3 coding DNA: TGTGCCAGCAGCGACTGGCCTGGAAACACCATATATTTT.

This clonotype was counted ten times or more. The CDR3 DNA reads TGTGCCTGGAGTCTTGGGACCGGCACAGATACGCAGTATTTT. Protein: CAWSLGTGTDTQYF. V is TRBV30 and J is TRBJ2-3; D is tentatively TRBD1 or TRBD2 (5 bases each). This CDR3 has 14 amino acids. With 2 bases removed from V and 1 base from J, the gap between germline ends came to 10 bases. Germline assignment: CDR1 GTSNPN and CDR2 SVGIG (reference sequence). The whole variable domain, remainder taken from reference TRBV30 and TRBJ2-3, is SQTIHQWPATLVQPVGSPLSLECTVEGTSNPNLYWYRQAAGRGLQLLFYSVGIGQISSEVPQNLSASRPQDRQFILSSKKLLLSDSGFYLCAWSLGTGTDTQYFGPGTRLTVL.

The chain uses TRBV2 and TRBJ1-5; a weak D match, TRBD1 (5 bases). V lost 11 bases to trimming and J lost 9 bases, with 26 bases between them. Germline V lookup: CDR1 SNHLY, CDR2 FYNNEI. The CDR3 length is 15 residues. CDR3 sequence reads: CAGRLYGGEDRPQHF. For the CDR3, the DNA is TGTGCCGGCCGGCTTTACGGGGGGGAGGATCGGCCCCAGCATTTT.